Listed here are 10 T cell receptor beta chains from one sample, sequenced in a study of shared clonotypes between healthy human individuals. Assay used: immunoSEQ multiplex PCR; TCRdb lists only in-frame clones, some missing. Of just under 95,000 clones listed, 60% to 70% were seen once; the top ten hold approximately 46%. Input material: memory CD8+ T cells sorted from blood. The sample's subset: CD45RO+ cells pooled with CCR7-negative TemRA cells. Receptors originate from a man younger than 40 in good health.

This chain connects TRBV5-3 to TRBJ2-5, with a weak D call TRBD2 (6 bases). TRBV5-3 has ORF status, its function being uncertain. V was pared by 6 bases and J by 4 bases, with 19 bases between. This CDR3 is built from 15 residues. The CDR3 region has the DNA TGTGCCAGAAACCCCGTGGAGGGAAAAGGAGAGACCCAGTACTTC. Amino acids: CARNPVEGKGETQYF.

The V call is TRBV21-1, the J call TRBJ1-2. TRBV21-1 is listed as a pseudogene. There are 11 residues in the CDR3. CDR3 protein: CASSIGYGYTF. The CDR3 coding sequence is TGTGCCAGCAGCATCGGGTATGGCTACACCTTC.

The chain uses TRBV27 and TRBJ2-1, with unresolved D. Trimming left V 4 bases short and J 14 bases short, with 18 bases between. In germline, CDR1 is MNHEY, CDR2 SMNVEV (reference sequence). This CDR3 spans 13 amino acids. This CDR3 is CASSYLGTHPKFF. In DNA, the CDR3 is TGTGCCAGCAGTTACCTGGGCACCCATCCCAAGTTCTTC.

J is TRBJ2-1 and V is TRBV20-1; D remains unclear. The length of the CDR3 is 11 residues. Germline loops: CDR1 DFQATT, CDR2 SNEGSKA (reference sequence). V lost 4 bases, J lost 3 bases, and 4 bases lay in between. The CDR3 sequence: CSATHYNEQFF. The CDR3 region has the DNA TGCAGTGCTACACACTACAATGAGCAGTTCTTC.

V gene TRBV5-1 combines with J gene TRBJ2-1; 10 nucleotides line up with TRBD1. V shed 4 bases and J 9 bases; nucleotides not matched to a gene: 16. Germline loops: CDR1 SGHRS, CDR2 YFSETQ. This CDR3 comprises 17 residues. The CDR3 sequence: CASSIVGGGQGYIEQFF. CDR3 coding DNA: TGCGCCAGCAGCATAGTAGGTGGGGGACAGGGGTATATTGAGCAGTTCTTC.

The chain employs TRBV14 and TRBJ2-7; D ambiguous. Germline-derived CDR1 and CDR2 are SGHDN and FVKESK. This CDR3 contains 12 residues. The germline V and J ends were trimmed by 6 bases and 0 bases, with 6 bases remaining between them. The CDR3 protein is CASSFVSYEQYF. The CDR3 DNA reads TGTGCCAGCAGTTTCGTCTCCTACGAGCAGTACTTC. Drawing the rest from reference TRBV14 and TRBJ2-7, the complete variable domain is EAGVTQFPSHSVIEKGQTVTLRCDPISGHDNLYWYRRVMGKEIKFLLHFVKESKQDESGMPNNRFLAERTGGTYSTLKVQPAELEDSGVYFCASSFVSYEQYFGPGTRLTVT.

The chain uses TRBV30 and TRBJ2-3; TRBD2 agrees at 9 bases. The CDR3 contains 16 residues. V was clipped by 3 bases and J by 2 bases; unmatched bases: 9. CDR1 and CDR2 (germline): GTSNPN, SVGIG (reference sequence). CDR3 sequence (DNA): TGTGCCTGGAGCGTAGGGGCTAGCGGGGTCACAGATACGCAGTATTTT. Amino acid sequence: CAWSVGASGVTDTQYF.

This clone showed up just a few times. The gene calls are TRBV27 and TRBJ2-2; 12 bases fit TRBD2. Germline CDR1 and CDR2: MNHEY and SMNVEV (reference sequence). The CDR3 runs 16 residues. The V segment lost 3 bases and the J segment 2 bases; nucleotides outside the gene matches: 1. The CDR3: CASSLTSGSNTGELFF. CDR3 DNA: TGTGCCAGCAGTTTGACTAGCGGGAGTAACACCGGGGAGCTGTTTTTT.

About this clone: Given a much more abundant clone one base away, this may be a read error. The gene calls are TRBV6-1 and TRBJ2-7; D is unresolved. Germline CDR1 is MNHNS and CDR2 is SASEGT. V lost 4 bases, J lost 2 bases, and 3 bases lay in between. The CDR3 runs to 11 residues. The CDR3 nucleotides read TGTGCCAGCAGTGTAACCTACGAGCAGTACTTC. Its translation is CASSVTYEQYF.

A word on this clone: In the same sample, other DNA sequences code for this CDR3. CDR3 DNA sequence: TGCGCCAGCAGCTTGGAGGGGTCCTACGAGCAGTACTTC. Its protein product is CASSLEGSYEQYF. The V and J genes are TRBV5-1 and TRBJ2-7, with D possibly being TRBD1 (5 bases). The V end was cut by 0 bases, the J end by 1 base, with 5 bases between. Germline-derived CDR1 and CDR2 are SGHRS and YFSETQ. The CDR3 loop spans 13 amino acids.